This TCR beta chain was sequenced in a study of T cells in Graves' hyperthyroidism and ophthalmopathy. Findings of the study overall: Peripheral blood also featured most of the thyroid clonotypes expanded above 0.001.

Hyperthyroidism of Graves' type that showed no ophthalmopathy progression within 18 months was stable. Uncontrolled infections, other autoimmune diseases, pregnancy or lactation led to exclusion of patients. Clinical symptoms, serum thyroxine, TRAb, thyroid ultrasound and orbital computed tomography established diagnosis. At least ten counts were recorded for this clonotype. The target antigen is unknown. The V and J ends lost 7 bases and 2 bases respectively, with 14 bases between them. The CDR3 sequence is 14 residues long. CDR1 is SGHTA, CDR2 FQGNSA, per germline. Amplification of TCR beta CDR3 regions was performed using RNA transcripts as template. A first-round RT-PCR of the TCR CDR3 used the HTBI primer set. MiXCR was run by TCRdb on the multiplex PCR reads, yielding one entry per CDR3 protein. The sample lists hundreds of thousands of distinct CDR3 sequences, around 42% occurring once.

J is TRBJ1-2 and V is TRBV7-2, with D tentatively TRBD1 (5 bases). The sequence was collected from a young woman with Graves' hyperthyroidism. The material sequenced was peripheral blood or thyroid tissue (not recorded which). CDR3 residues: CASTPERGNYGYTF. CDR3 DNA sequence: TGTGCCAGCACCCCCGAGCGGGGGAACTATGGCTACACCTTC.